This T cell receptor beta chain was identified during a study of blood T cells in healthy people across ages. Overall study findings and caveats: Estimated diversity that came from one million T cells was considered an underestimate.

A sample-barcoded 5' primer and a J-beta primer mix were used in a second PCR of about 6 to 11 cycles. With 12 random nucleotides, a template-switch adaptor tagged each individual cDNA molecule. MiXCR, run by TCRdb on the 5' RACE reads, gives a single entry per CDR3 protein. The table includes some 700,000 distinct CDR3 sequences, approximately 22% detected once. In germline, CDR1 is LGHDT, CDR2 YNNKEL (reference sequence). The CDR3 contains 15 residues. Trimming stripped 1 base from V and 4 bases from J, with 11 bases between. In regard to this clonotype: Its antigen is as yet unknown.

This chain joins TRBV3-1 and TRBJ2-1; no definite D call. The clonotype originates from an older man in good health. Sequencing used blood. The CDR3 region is CASSQARVEYNEQFF. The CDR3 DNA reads TGTGCCAGCAGCCAAGCTCGGGTAGAATACAATGAGCAGTTCTTC.